Each of the 26 T cell receptor beta chains below was sequenced from the same sample in a study of monozygotic twins with inflammatory bowel disease. Reprocessing the 5' RACE reads, TCRdb reports a single entry for every CDR3 protein and omits DNA. Its table records 300,000 to 350,000 distinct CDR3 sequences. Input material: blood. These receptor sequences come from a human donor with ulcerative colitis or Crohn's disease, or a healthy co-twin of an affected twin (not recorded which).

V is TRBV4-1 and J is TRBJ1-5. The length of the CDR3 is 14 residues. Germline CDR1 and CDR2: MGHRA and YSYEKL. CDR3 sequence: CASSPSPVGQPQHF.

The genes are TRBV2 and TRBJ2-5. The CDR3 has 11 amino acids. Per germline, CDR1 SNHLY and CDR2 FYNNEI. This CDR3 reads CASSDPETQYF. The entire variable domain, with the rest obtained from reference TRBV2 and TRBJ2-5, is as follows: EPEVTQTPSHQVTQMGQEVILRCVPISNHLYFYWYRQILGQKVEFLVSFYNNEISEKSEIFDDQFSVERPDGSNFTLKIRSTKLEDSAMYFCASSDPETQYFGPGTRLLVL.

The chain recombines TRBV9 with TRBJ2-3. Germline V lookup: CDR1 SGDLS, CDR2 YYNGEE. CDR3 length equals 14 residues. The CDR3 is CASSVRGITDTQYF.

The chain uses TRBV12-3 or TRBV12-4 and TRBJ2-7; TCRdb selects TRBD1, and the lack of DNA leaves this call unchecked. The CDR3 covers 15 residues. The CDR3: CASRGTGRSSYEQYF.

The chain couples TRBV2 to TRBJ2-5; TCRdb designates TRBD1, a call that cannot be tested without DNA. The CDR3 is 14 amino acids. Germline CDR1 reads SNHLY; CDR2 reads FYNNEI. The CDR3 protein is CASSSRTGGETQYF.

The rearrangement uses TRBV27 and TRBJ2-1; TCRdb gives TRBD1 as the D gene, but with no DNA this cannot be confirmed. The CDR3 runs to 13 residues. CDR1 is MNHEY, CDR2 SMNVEV, per germline (reference sequence). The CDR3: CASSPGGADEQFF.

V is TRBV6-1 and J is TRBJ2-1; TCRdb names TRBD1, which stays unverified in the absence of DNA. Germline V CDR1 and CDR2: MNHNS, SASEGT. There are 15 residues in the CDR3. The CDR3 loop reads CASRGILGGVNEQFF.

The V call is TRBV7-2, the J call TRBJ1-1; absent DNA, TCRdb's TRBD1 call cannot be checked. This CDR3 comprises 13 residues. Germline lookup yields CDR1 SGHTA and CDR2 FQGNSA. Here the CDR3 reads CASHPGPGTEAFF.

The rearrangement joins TRBV5-6 to TRBJ2-4; the TCRdb D gene call, TRBD2, has no DNA to confirm it. This CDR3 region has 13 residues. Germline lookup yields CDR1 SGHDT and CDR2 YYEEEE. The CDR3 sequence: CASSRGEGDIQYF.

The CDR3 loop reads CSASSGGMNTEAFF. The chain recombines TRBV20-1 with TRBJ1-1; the D gene TCRdb calls, TRBD1, cannot be checked with no DNA. The CDR3 covers 14 residues. CDR1 is DFQATT, CDR2 SNEGSKA, per germline (reference sequence).

The J gene is TRBJ2-2, the V gene TRBV5-4; TCRdb outputs TRBD1, but without DNA this stays unchecked. This CDR3 contains 15 residues. CDR1 SGHNT and CDR2 YYREEE come from the germline V gene (reference sequence). CDR3 residues: CASSQGQSNTGELFF.

J is TRBJ1-2 and V is TRBV5-1. Germline-derived CDR1 and CDR2 are SGHRS and YFSETQ. This CDR3 spans 16 amino acids. The CDR3 here is CASSATGMAANYGYTF.

The chain links TRBV12-5 to TRBJ2-2. This CDR3 contains 12 residues. In germline, CDR1 is LGHNT, CDR2 FRNRAP. Here the CDR3 reads CASGLVWWELFF.

The rearrangement links TRBV20-1 to TRBJ2-1; TCRdb lists TRBD2, though no DNA is available to test this call. CDR3 length: 16 residues. Germline values: CDR1 DFQATT, CDR2 SNEGSKA (reference sequence). The CDR3 region is CSFTLGASGVYNEQFF.

The rearrangement links TRBV27 to TRBJ2-5; the TCRdb call, TRBD2, lacks DNA for checking. The germline V gene encodes CDR1 MNHEY and CDR2 SMNVEV (reference sequence). CDR3 size: 17 residues. The CDR3 region is CASGNSGLAGAPETQYF.

J is TRBJ1-3 and V is TRBV11-2; without DNA, the TCRdb call of TRBD1 cannot be checked. Germline lookup yields CDR1 SGHAT and CDR2 FQNNGV. The CDR3 is 18 amino acids. The CDR3 loop reads CASSLPLSGAYSGNTIYF.

The chain links TRBV28 to TRBJ1-6. This CDR3 is built from 13 residues. Per germline, CDR1 MDHEN and CDR2 SYDVKM. The CDR3 sequence is CASSLPPRSPLHF.

Here the CDR3 reads CASSYGSTRNTGELFF. The V gene is TRBV5-1, the J gene TRBJ2-2. The CDR3 is 16 amino acids. The germline gives CDR1 SGHRS, CDR2 YFSETQ.

V gene TRBV7-9 combines with J gene TRBJ2-1. The V gene's germline CDR1 is SEHNR and CDR2 FQNEAQ (reference sequence). The CDR3 has 13 amino acids. The CDR3 loop reads CASSEPSYNEQFF.

V usage is TRBV20-1 and J usage is TRBJ2-7; TCRdb outputs TRBD1, but without DNA this stays unchecked. CDR3 length equals 15 residues. CDR1 is DFQATT and CDR2 is SNEGSKA in the germline V gene (reference sequence). CDR3 region: CSARDLGGDSYEQYF.

The genes are TRBV5-1 and TRBJ2-2. The CDR3 covers 15 residues. Germline values: CDR1 SGHRS, CDR2 YFSETQ. CDR3 protein: CASSLVQGTAGELFF.

The chain combines TRBV5-6 with TRBJ1-2. The germline CDR1 and CDR2 sequences are SGHDT and YYEEEE. The length of the CDR3 is 13 residues. The CDR3: CASSYSDVLGYTF.

The V and J genes are TRBV5-1 and TRBJ2-2; the TRBD1 assignment by TCRdb is unverifiable without DNA. Germline assignment: CDR1 SGHRS and CDR2 YFSETQ. This CDR3 has 14 amino acids. The CDR3 sequence is CASSLAPGAGELFF.

The chain couples TRBV29-1 to TRBJ1-5. This CDR3 contains 17 residues. Germline V gene lookup returns CDR1 SQVTM and CDR2 ANQGSEA. CDR3 residues: CSPVERKGIGGNQPQHF.

V is TRBV18 and J is TRBJ2-3; TCRdb's D gene call, TRBD1, goes unchecked for lack of DNA. The CDR3 extends over 17 amino acids. Germline CDR1 KGHSH, CDR2 LQKENI. This CDR3 is CASSPNRGMKGTDTQYF.

The CDR3 is CASSLETSGGTRTYEQYF. This chain uses TRBV7-8 with TRBJ2-7; checking the TCRdb D call of TRBD2 is not possible without DNA. The germline CDR1 and CDR2 sequences are SGHVS and FQNEAQ. This CDR3 comprises 18 residues.